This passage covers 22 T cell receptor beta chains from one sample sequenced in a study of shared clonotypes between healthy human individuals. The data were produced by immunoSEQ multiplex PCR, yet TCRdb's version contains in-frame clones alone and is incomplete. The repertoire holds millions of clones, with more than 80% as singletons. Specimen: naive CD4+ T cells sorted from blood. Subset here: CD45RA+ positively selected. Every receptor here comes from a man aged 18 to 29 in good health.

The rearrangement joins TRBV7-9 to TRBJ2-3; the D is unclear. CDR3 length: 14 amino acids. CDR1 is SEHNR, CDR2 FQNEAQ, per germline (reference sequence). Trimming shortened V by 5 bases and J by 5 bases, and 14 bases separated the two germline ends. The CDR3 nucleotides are TGTGCCAGCAGCCCCAGTAGGGCCAAAGATACGCAGTATTTT. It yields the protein CASSPSRAKDTQYF.

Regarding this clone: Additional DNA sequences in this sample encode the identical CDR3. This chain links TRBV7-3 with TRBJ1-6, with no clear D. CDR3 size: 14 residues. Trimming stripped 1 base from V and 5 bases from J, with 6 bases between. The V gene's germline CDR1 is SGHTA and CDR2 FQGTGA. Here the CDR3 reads CASSLRADNSPLHF. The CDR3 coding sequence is TGTGCCAGCAGCTTAAGGGCTGATAATTCACCCCTCCACTTT.

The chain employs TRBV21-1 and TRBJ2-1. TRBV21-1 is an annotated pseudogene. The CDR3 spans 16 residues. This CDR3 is CATKGTEGISYNEQFF. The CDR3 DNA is TGTGCCACCAAGGGTACGGAAGGTATATCATACAATGAGCAGTTCTTC.

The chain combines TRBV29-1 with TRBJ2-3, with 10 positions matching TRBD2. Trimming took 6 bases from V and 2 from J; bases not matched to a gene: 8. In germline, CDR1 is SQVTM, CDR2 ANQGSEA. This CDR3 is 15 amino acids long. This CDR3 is CSVRSGTSDTDTQYF. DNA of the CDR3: TGCAGCGTGCGGTCCGGGACTAGCGACACAGATACGCAGTATTTT.

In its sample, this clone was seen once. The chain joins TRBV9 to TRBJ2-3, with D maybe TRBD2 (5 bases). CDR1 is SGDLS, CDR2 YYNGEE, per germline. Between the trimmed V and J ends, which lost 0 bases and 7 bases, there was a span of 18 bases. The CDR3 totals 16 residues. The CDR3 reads CASSVGLSGFTYTQYF. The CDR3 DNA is TGTGCCAGCAGCGTAGGACTTTCGGGGTTCACGTATACGCAGTATTTT.

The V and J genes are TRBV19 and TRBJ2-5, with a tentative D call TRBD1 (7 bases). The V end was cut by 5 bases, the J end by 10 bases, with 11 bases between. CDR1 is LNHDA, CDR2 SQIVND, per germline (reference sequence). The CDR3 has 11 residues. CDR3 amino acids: CASSSRGDQYF. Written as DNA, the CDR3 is TGTGCCAGTAGTTCCAGGGGGGACCAGTACTTC.

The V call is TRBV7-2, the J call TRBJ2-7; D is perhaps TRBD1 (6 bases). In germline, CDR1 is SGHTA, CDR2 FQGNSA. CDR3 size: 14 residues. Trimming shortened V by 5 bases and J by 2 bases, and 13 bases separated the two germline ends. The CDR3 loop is CASSLKGGPYEQYF. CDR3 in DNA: TGTGCCAGCAGCCTAAAAGGGGGTCCCTACGAGCAGTACTTC.

The CDR3 sequence is CASSGRGRFYEQYF. The DNA of the CDR3 is TGTGCCAGCAGTGGAAGGGGACGGTTCTACGAGCAGTACTTC. The chain uses TRBV25-1 and TRBJ2-7; D might be TRBD1 or TRBD2, each matching 5 bases. V was pared by 4 bases and J by 3 bases, with 13 bases between. The CDR3 has 14 residues. The germline V gene encodes CDR1 MGHDK and CDR2 SYGVNS.

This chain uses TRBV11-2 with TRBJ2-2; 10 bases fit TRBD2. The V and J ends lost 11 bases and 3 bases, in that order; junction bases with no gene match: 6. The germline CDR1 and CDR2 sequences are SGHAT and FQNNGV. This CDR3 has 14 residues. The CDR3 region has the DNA TGTGCCCAGGGAACTAGCGGGGACACCGGGGAGCTGTTTTTT. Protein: CAQGTSGDTGELFF.

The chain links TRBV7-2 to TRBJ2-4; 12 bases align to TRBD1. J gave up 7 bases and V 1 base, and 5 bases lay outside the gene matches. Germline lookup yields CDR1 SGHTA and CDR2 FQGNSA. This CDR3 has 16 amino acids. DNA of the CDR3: TGTGCCAGCAGCTTAGTGGGACAGGGGGCAAGGAACATTCAGTACTTC. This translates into CASSLVGQGARNIQYF.

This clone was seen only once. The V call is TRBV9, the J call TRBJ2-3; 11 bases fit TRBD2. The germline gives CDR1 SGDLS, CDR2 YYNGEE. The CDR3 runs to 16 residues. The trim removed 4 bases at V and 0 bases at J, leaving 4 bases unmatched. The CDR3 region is CASSFSSGRSTDTQYF. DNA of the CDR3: TGTGCCAGCAGCTTTTCTAGCGGGAGGAGCACAGATACGCAGTATTTT.

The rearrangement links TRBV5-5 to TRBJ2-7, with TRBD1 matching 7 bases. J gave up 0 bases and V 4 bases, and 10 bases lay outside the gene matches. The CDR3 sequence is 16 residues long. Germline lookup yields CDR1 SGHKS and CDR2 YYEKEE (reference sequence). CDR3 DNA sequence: TGTGCCAGCAGCCGCTCTGGGACAGTGATCTCCTACGAGCAGTACTTC. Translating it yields CASSRSGTVISYEQYF.

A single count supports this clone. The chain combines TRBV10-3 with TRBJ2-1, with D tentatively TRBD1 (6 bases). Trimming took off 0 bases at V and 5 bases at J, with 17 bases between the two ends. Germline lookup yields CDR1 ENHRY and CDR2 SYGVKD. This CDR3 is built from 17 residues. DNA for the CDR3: TGTGCCATCAGTGAGTCTGGGCGGGTTGGGGGCCACAATGAGCAGTTCTTC. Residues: CAISESGRVGGHNEQFF.

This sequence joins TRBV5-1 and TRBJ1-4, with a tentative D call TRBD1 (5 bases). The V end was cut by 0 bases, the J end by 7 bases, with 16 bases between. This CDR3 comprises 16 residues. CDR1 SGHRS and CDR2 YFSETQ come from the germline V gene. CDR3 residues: CASSLDSPAGGEKLFF. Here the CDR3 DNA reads TGCGCCAGCAGCTTGGATTCGCCGGCCGGGGGTGAAAAACTGTTTTTT.

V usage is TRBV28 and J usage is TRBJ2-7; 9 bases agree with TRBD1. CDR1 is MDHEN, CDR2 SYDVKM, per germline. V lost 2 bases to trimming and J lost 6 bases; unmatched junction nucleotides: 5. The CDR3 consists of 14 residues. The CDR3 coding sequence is TGTGCCAGCAGTTTACCGGGACAGGGCGGCGAGCAGTACTTC. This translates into CASSLPGQGGEQYF.

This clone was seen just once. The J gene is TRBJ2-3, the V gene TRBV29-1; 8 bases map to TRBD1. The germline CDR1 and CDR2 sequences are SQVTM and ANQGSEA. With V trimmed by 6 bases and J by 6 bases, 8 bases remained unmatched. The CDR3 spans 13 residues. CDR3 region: CSVRTGKGDTQYF. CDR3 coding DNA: TGCAGCGTGCGGACAGGGAAGGGGGATACGCAGTATTTT.

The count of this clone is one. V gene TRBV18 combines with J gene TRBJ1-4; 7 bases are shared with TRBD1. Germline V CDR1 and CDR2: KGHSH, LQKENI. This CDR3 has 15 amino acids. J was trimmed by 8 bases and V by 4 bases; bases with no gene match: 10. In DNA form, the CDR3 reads TGTGCCAGCTCACAAATGTCGGGACAGATAGAAAAACTGTTTTTT. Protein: CASSQMSGQIEKLFF.

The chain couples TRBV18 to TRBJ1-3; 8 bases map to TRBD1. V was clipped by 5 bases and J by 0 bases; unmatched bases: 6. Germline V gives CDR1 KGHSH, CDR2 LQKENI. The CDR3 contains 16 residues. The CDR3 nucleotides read TGTGCCAGCTCAAGGGACAGGCCTAGCTCTGGAAACACCATATATTTT. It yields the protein CASSRDRPSSGNTIYF.

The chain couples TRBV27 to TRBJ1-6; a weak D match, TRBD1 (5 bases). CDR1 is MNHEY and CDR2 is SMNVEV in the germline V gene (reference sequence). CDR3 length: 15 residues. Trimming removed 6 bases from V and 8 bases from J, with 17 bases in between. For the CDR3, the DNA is TGTGCCAGCAGCCTGTCGGGACCCTTGGATTCACCCCTCCACTTT. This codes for CASSLSGPLDSPLHF.

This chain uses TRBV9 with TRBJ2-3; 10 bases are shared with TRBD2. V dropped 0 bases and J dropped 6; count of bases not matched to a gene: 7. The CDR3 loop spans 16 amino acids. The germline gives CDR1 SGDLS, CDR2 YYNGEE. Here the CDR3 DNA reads TGTGCCAGCAGCGTAGAGGGTAGCGGGAGGAAGGATACGCAGTATTTT. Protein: CASSVEGSGRKDTQYF.

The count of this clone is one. The CDR3 DNA follows: TGTGCCAGCAGCTGGCTCGGGAGCTACAATGAGCAGTTCTTC. Its translation is CASSWLGSYNEQFF. V gene TRBV5-6 combines with J gene TRBJ2-1, with D possibly TRBD2 on 6 matching bases. This CDR3 has 14 residues. Germline lookup yields CDR1 SGHDT and CDR2 YYEEEE. Trimming took 3 bases from V and 3 from J, leaving 10 bases between them.

DNA for the CDR3: TGTGCCATCAGTGACGAGGGAACTAATGAAAAACTGTTTTTT. Encoded protein: CAISDEGTNEKLFF. The chain is built from TRBV10-3 and TRBJ1-4; D is ambiguous. The ends were cut back, 3 bases at V and 1 base at J, with 6 bases in the middle. The germline V gene encodes CDR1 ENHRY and CDR2 SYGVKD. The CDR3 has 14 residues.